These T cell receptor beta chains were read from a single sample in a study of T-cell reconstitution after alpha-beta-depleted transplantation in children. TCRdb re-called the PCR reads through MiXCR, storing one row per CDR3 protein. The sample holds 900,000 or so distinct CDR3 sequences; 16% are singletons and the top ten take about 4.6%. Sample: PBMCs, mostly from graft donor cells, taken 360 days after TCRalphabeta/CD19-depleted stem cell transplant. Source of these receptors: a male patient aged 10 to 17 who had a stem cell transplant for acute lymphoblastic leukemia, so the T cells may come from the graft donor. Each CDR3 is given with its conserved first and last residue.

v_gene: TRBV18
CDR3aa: CASSYSPGLAESSYEQYF

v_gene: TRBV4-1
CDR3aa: CASSQGLRASGRRELFF

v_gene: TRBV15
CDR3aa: CATSSKGQLDLSYEQYF

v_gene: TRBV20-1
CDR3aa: CSDQTSGGPYNEQFF

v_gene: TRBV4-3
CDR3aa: CASSRDSIFFAKNALRNTGELFF

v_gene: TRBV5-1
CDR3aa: CASIGFGLAGGRRARHEQFF

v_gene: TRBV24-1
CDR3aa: CATSEPGDVRETQYF

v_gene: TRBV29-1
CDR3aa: CSVEPPFGEQYF

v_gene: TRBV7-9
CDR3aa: CASSAPGRRTDTQYF

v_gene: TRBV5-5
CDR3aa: CASGGGSGNTIYF

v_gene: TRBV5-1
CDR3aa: CASSLARAGTSPYNEQFF

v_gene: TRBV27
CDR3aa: CASSFTVAGANVLTF

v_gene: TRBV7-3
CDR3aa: CASSSGLAANYEQYF

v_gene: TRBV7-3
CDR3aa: CASSQTRAGADTQYF

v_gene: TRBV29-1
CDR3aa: CSVLQGAGGKAFF

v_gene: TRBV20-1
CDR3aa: CSARGDSGGVDYGYTF

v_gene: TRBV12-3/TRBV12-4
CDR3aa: CASWARTGELFF

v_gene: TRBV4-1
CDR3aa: CASSQALAGTVGEQYF

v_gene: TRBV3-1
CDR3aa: CASSQGWTTKEEQFF

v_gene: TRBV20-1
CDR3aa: CSARRTAMNTEAFF

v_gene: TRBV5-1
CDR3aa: CASSLGQSTYEQYF

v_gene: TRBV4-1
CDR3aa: CASSLRGGSPHGELFF

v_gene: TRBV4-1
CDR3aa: CASSQERDHSYEQYF

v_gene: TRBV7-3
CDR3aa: CASSPRLAGAEQFF

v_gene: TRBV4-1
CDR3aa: CASSQYNSYNEQFF

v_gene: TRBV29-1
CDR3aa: CSVPSGVTDTQYF

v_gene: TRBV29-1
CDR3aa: CSVEREYSSRPPGEQFF

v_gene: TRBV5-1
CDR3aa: CASSLVWAGSIYNEQFF

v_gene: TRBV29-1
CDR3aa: CSVGVAETQYF

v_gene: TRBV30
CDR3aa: CAGGTANTYEQYF

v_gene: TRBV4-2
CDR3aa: CASSPRLARPRSGTSGANVLTF

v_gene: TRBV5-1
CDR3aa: CASSRGTSETYEQYF

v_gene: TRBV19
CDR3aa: CASTMGGISSYNEQFF

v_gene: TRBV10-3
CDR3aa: CAISGKRDNDYGYTF

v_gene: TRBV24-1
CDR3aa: CATRRGPTDTQYF

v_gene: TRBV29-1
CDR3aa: CSVTGNTGELFF

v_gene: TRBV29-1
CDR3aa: CSVLPGQNYGYTF

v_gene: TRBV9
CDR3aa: CASSASGAGNTIYF

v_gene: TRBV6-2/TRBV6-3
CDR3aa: CASSYVPGSGKQPQHF

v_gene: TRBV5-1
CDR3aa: CASRLTGSHNEQFF